Below are 25 T cell receptor beta chains sequenced from a single sample in a study of metastatic and nonmetastatic thyroid tumors. MiXCR reprocessed the PCR reads for TCRdb. Of over 15,000 clones listed, 20% to 30% are singletons. No treatment had been given to any patient before thyroid surgery. The source material was tumor tissue. These receptors came from a female donor with papillary thyroid cancer or a benign thyroid nodule (not recorded which). Some clones in this sample may be carry-over from other donors' samples.

At least ten counts were recorded for this clone. The chain has TRBV12-5 and TRBJ2-1, with D tentatively TRBD1 (6 bases). Trimming took off 5 bases at V and 2 bases at J, with 10 bases between the two ends. The CDR3 has 14 amino acids. CDR1 LGHNT and CDR2 FRNRAP come from the germline V gene. CDR3 DNA sequence: TGTGCTAGTGGTATATGGACAGCCTACAATGAGCAGTTCTTC. This translates into CASGIWTAYNEQFF.

This clone was counted at least ten times. The V and J genes are TRBV15 and TRBJ2-2; perhaps D is TRBD1 or TRBD2 (6 bases each). The CDR3 loop spans 16 amino acids. Per germline, CDR1 LNHNV and CDR2 YYDKDF (reference sequence). Trimming took off 0 bases at V and 5 bases at J, with 13 bases between the two ends. DNA of the CDR3: TGTGCCACCAGCAGAGAGGTCCCGGGGGCGACCGGGGAGCTGTTTTTT. It yields the protein CATSREVPGATGELFF.

This clone has a count of ten or more. The chain carries TRBV6-4 and TRBJ2-7; D is uncertain. This CDR3 has 12 residues. CDR1 and CDR2 (germline): MRHNA, SNTAGT. V was cut by 4 bases and J by 6 bases, with 10 bases left in between. The CDR3 sequence is CASSGTTGEQYF. In DNA form, the CDR3 reads TGTGCCAGCAGTGGTACAACCGGCGAGCAGTACTTC.

About this clone itself: No conserved phenylalanine or tryptophan ends this CDR3, so it is likely a read error. This rearrangement joins TRBV5-1 to TRBJ1-2, with D maybe TRBD1 (5 bases). CDR1 SGHRS and CDR2 YFSETQ come from the germline V gene. The CDR3 is 13 amino acids. Trimming took 8 bases from V and 8 from J, leaving 19 bases between them. CDR3 DNA sequence: TGCGCCAGTTCACGGGGCTCAACCTACGGCTACACCCTC. It is translated as CASSRGSTYGYTL.

The genes are TRBV12-3 or TRBV12-4 and TRBJ2-7, with 10 bases that match TRBD1. After removal of 3 bases from V and 6 bases from J, the junction contained 8 bases not matched to a gene. CDR3 length equals 15 residues. In DNA, the CDR3 is TGTGCCAGCAGTTTGCGCGGGACAGGGGTAGGCGAGCAGTACTTC. It is translated as CASSLRGTGVGEQYF.

This clone was detected ten times or more. The CDR3 sequence: CAISGDNEQFF. The CDR3 region has the DNA TGTGCCATCAGTGGGGACAATGAGCAGTTCTTC. This sequence joins TRBV10-3 and TRBJ2-1, with unresolved D. Trimming took off 4 bases at V and 5 bases at J, with 3 bases between the two ends. CDR1 ENHRY and CDR2 SYGVKD come from the germline V gene. This CDR3 has 11 residues.

This clone appeared a few times. The chain employs TRBV11-2 and TRBJ1-2; a weak D match, TRBD1 (5 bases). This CDR3 has 14 residues. Germline-derived CDR1 and CDR2 are SGHAT and FQNNGV. The ends were cut back, 5 bases at V and 2 bases at J, with 12 bases in the middle. The CDR3 reads CASSPGTANYGYTF. CDR3 DNA: TGTGCCAGCAGCCCAGGGACGGCGAACTATGGCTACACCTTC.

This clone is categorized as medium-sized. This chain links TRBV7-8 with TRBJ1-1; TRBD1 agrees at 9 bases. The germline V gene encodes CDR1 SGHVS and CDR2 FQNEAQ. V lost 5 bases to trimming and J lost 3 bases; unmatched junction nucleotides: 4. This CDR3 comprises 14 residues. The CDR3 DNA follows: TGTGCCAGCAGCAGAGACAGGGGGGACACTGAAGCTTTCTTT. It translates to CASSRDRGDTEAFF.

The rearrangement links TRBV19 to TRBJ1-2; D is perhaps TRBD1 (5 bases). Trimming left V 8 bases short and J 4 bases short, with 17 bases between. Germline CDR1 reads LNHDA; CDR2 reads SQIVND (reference sequence). This CDR3 has 14 residues. The CDR3 spells CASGLDTGLYGYTF. The CDR3 coding sequence is TGTGCCAGTGGCCTGGACACGGGGCTCTATGGCTACACCTTC.

This clone showed up just a few times. This may be a read error: a much more frequent sequence differs by one nucleotide. Other DNA sequences in the same sample also yield this CDR3. V and J are TRBV29-1 and TRBJ2-2; TRBD1 is a possible D gene (7 bases). CDR3 length: 14 amino acids. Germline V gene lookup returns CDR1 SQVTM and CDR2 ANQGSEA. The V end was cut by 6 bases, the J end by 5 bases, with 16 bases between. This chain's CDR3 is CSVRQGGGTGELFF. CDR3 DNA sequence: TGCAGCGTCAGACAGGGTGGGGGGACCGGGGAGCTGTTTTTT.

This clone is categorized as medium-sized. V gene TRBV6-2 or TRBV6-3 combines with J gene TRBJ2-5, with 9 bases aligning to TRBD2. The CDR3 loop spans 16 amino acids. The V segment lost 7 bases and the J segment 2 bases; nucleotides outside the gene matches: 11. CDR1 is MNHEY, CDR2 SVGEGT, per germline. The CDR3 DNA follows: TGTGCCAGCAAATTAGATAGCGGGAGCAGGCAAGAGACCCAGTACTTC. Translated: CASKLDSGSRQETQYF.

In its sample, this clone was seen a few times. This may stem from a read error, because a much larger clone lies one nucleotide away. The V and J genes are TRBV28 and TRBJ1-2, with 8 bases aligning to TRBD1. The length of the CDR3 is 13 residues. The germline V gene encodes CDR1 MDHEN and CDR2 SYDVKM. CDR3 coding DNA: TGTGTCAGCAGTTTGGACAGGGAGAGGAGCTACACCTTC. Translated: CVSSLDRERSYTF.

This clone was seen ten or more times. A read error may produce the germline difference seen at one junction end. The identical CDR3 is also encoded by other nucleotide sequences in the sample. V and J are TRBV27 and TRBJ2-2, with D maybe TRBD1 (5 bases). CDR1 and CDR2 (germline): MNHEY, SMNVEV (reference sequence). The CDR3 consists of 15 residues. The CDR3 region is CASSGKTDNTGELFF. The CDR3 DNA follows: TGCGCCAGCAGTGGAAAGACAGATAACACCGGGGAGCTGTTTTTT.

In this sample, this clone turned up many times. The chain combines TRBV5-6 with TRBJ2-7, with TRBD2 identical over 9 bases. This CDR3 is 15 amino acids long. Per germline, CDR1 SGHDT and CDR2 YYEEEE. Trimming removed 1 base from V and 9 bases from J; junction bases left unmatched: 11. Here the CDR3 reads CASSLLASGTGGQYF. CDR3 coding DNA: TGTGCCAGCAGCTTGTTAGCTAGCGGGACTGGGGGGCAGTACTTC.

J is TRBJ1-2 and V is TRBV5-6; 8 nucleotides match TRBD1. V shed 0 bases and J 4 bases; nucleotides not matched to a gene: 8. The V gene's germline CDR1 is SGHDT and CDR2 YYEEEE. This CDR3 has 16 residues. The CDR3 DNA sequence: TGTGCCAGCAGCTTGGCTGCCGGACAGGGAGTCTATGGCTACACCTTC. Protein: CASSLAAGQGVYGYTF.

The sample holds many counts of this clone. This chain uses TRBV14 with TRBJ1-6; maybe TRBD1 (6 bases). In germline, CDR1 is SGHDN, CDR2 FVKESK. This CDR3 comprises 15 residues. V was trimmed by 4 bases and J by 5 bases, leaving 12 bases between them. The CDR3 DNA reads as TGTGCCAGCAGCCTTGAATGGGGGCATAATTCACCCCTCCACTTT. This sequence encodes CASSLEWGHNSPLHF.

This clone appeared many times. The chain combines TRBV5-1 with TRBJ1-6, with D perhaps TRBD1 (5 bases). V gave up 3 bases and J gave up 8 bases, with 12 bases separating them. The CDR3 has 14 amino acids. The germline CDR1 and CDR2 sequences are SGHRS and YFSETQ. This CDR3 reads CASSYSGTDSPLHF. For the CDR3, the DNA is TGCGCCAGCAGCTACTCAGGGACTGATTCACCCCTCCACTTT.

This clone was seen only a few times. V is TRBV6-2 or TRBV6-3 and J is TRBJ2-3; tentatively, D is TRBD1 or TRBD2 (5 bases each). CDR1 MNHEY and CDR2 SVGEGT come from the germline V gene. This CDR3 has 15 residues. Trimming cost V 7 bases and J 2 bases, with 16 bases left between them. For the CDR3, the DNA is TGTGCCAGCAAAACGGGACCCTCTTACACAGATACGCAGTATTTT. This codes for CASKTGPSYTDTQYF.

The chain recombines TRBV11-3 with TRBJ2-1, with TRBD1 matching over 9 bases. This CDR3 is 14 amino acids long. V lost 8 bases and J lost 7; bases outside the gene matches: 9. CDR1 and CDR2 from the germline V gene are SGHNT and YENEEA. This chain's CDR3 is CASLGQGRWNEQFF. CDR3 nucleotide sequence: TGTGCCAGCCTTGGACAGGGGCGTTGGAATGAGCAGTTCTTC.

The chain has TRBV5-1 and TRBJ2-3; tentative D call: TRBD1 (5 bases). From germline, CDR1 is SGHRS and CDR2 YFSETQ. V lost 1 base and J lost 1, with 13 bases in between. The CDR3 length is 16 residues. The CDR3 is CASSLSFGRGTDTQYF. The CDR3 DNA is TGCGCCAGCAGCTTGAGTTTCGGCAGGGGCACAGATACGCAGTATTTT.

This clone has a count of ten or more. In nucleotides, the CDR3 is TGTGCCAGCAGTTACACAGGGGATGAGCAGTTCTTC. Protein product: CASSYTGDEQFF. The V call is TRBV12-3 or TRBV12-4, the J call TRBJ2-1, with 7 nucleotides matching TRBD1. CDR3 length equals 12 residues. V lost 4 bases and J lost 8; bases outside the gene matches: 2.

By its share, this clone is medium-sized. The J gene is TRBJ2-5, the V gene TRBV7-8; D remains unclear. This CDR3 is built from 11 residues. CDR1 SGHVS and CDR2 FQNEAQ come from the germline V gene. V lost 7 bases and J lost 4, with 7 bases in between. Here the CDR3 DNA reads TGTGCCAGCACCATGGGAGAGACCCAGTACTTC. The encoded protein is CASTMGETQYF. Using reference TRBV7-8 and TRBJ2-5 for the parts outside the CDR3, the full variable domain is GAGVSQSPRYKVAKRGQDVALRCDPISGHVSLFWYQQALGQGPEFLTYFQNEAQLDKSGLPSDRFFAERPEGSVSTLKIQRTQQEDSAVYLCASTMGETQYFGPGTRLLVL.

The chain has TRBV15 and TRBJ2-1; the D gene could be TRBD1 or TRBD2 (5 bases each). CDR3 length equals 16 residues. Germline assignment: CDR1 LNHNV and CDR2 YYDKDF (reference sequence). Trimming removed 0 bases from V and 4 bases from J, with 13 bases in between. As DNA, the CDR3 is TGTGCCACCAGCAGAGAGTCAGGGACCCTTTACAATGAGCAGTTCTTC. It yields the protein CATSRESGTLYNEQFF.

This chain uses TRBV2 with TRBJ2-7; D assignment may be TRBD1 or TRBD2 (6 bases each). The CDR3 totals 15 residues. The germline V and J ends were trimmed by 3 bases and 3 bases, with 15 bases remaining between them. Germline CDR1 reads SNHLY; CDR2 reads FYNNEI. The CDR3 nucleotides are TGTGCCAGCAGTGATATTACAGGGAGGAGCTACGAGCAGTACTTC. It yields the protein CASSDITGRSYEQYF.

This clone was seen ten or more times. V is TRBV6-1 and J is TRBJ2-3, with 8 bases lining up with TRBD1. V gave up 1 base and J gave up 2 bases; unmatched junction bases: 2. The germline gives CDR1 MNHNS, CDR2 SASEGT. The CDR3 consists of 15 residues. The CDR3 DNA follows: TGTGCCAGCAGTGAAGGCCAGGGGGCCACAGATACGCAGTATTTT. This sequence encodes CASSEGQGATDTQYF.